A selection of T cell receptor beta chains follows, all from one sample in a study of cytomegalovirus exposure and HLA in healthy donors. The table came from immunoSEQ multiplex PCR; TCRdb's copy has only in-frame clones and leaves some out. There are about 150,000 clones in the sample; 75% to 80% occur only once, and around 1.7% lies in the top ten. Sequencing was carried out using PBMCs. Every receptor here comes from a woman in her 30s in good health and CMV-seronegative. Each CDR3 is given with its conserved first and last residue. Each record gives: V gene, J gene, clone size, D gene, CDR3 protein, CDR3 DNA. The D gene is left open where the match is weak. Clone size is not always given. Where it is, it says once, few, many or a class for expanded clones.

TRBV5-1,TRBJ2-5,.,.,CASSLRQGGETQYF,TGCGCCAGCAGCTTAAGACAGGGAGGAGAGACCCAGTACTTC
TRBV5-6,TRBJ1-2,.,.,CASTLGGANYGYTF,TGTGCCAGCACCCTGGGGGGGGCTAACTATGGCTACACCTTC
TRBV7-9,TRBJ1-2,.,.,CSSSPIGAGYTF,TGTTCCAGCAGCCCCATCGGTGCTGGCTACACCTTC
TRBV5-4,TRBJ2-3,.,TRBD2,CASSQSGGADTQYF,TGTGCCAGCAGCCAGAGCGGGGGGGCAGATACGCAGTATTTT
TRBV12-5,TRBJ2-3,.,TRBD1,CASGLGQGSADTQYF,TGTGCTAGTGGTTTGGGACAGGGTTCAGCAGATACGCAGTATTTT
TRBV5-1,TRBJ2-2,.,.,CASSLEARAGTGELFF,TGCGCCAGCAGCTTGGAGGCCAGGGCGGGAACCGGGGAGCTGTTTTTT
TRBV27,TRBJ1-1,.,TRBD1,CASIRQGRPEAFF,TGTGCCAGCATCCGACAGGGGAGGCCTGAAGCTTTCTTT
TRBV5-1,TRBJ1-1,few,.,CASSLAGGQLNTEAFF,TGCGCCAGCAGCTTGGCCGGCGGACAGCTGAACACTGAAGCTTTCTTT
TRBV6-4,TRBJ1-1,.,.,CASSFSSTNTEAFF,TGTGCCAGCAGTTTCTCATCTACGAACACTGAAGCTTTCTTT
TRBV7-2,TRBJ2-7,.,.,CASSLGASPYEQYF,TGTGCCAGCAGCTTAGGAGCTAGCCCCTACGAGCAGTACTTC
TRBV9,TRBJ1-2,.,.,CASSVGLKRNSNYGYTF,TGTGCCAGCAGCGTTGGACTGAAGAGGAATTCTAACTATGGCTACACCTTC
TRBV7-2,TRBJ2-3,.,TRBD2,CASSPHWRGGDDRDTQYF,TGTGCCAGCAGCCCTCACTGGCGGGGGGGCGATGACCGGGATACGCAGTATTTT
TRBV15,TRBJ1-1,.,.,CATSRDIQGSEAFF,TGTGCCACCAGCAGAGACATACAGGGATCTGAAGCTTTCTTT
TRBV6-1,TRBJ2-7,.,TRBD2,CASRPYSGGSYEQYF,TGTGCCAGCAGACCCTATAGCGGGGGGTCCTACGAGCAGTACTTC
TRBV14,TRBJ2-1,few,.,CASSQEDSSYNEQFF,TGTGCCAGCAGCCAAGAGGACAGCTCCTACAATGAGCAGTTCTTC
TRBV11-2,TRBJ1-2,.,.,CASSYQGRTNYGYTF,TGTGCCAGCAGCTACCAAGGGAGGACCAACTATGGCTACACCTTC
TRBV6-5,TRBJ2-5,.,TRBD1,CASRATGRWETQYF,TGTGCCAGCAGGGCGACAGGGCGGTGGGAGACCCAGTACTTC
TRBV11-2,TRBJ2-7,.,TRBD2,CASSTRLAGAEDYEQYF,TGTGCCAGCAGCACTCGACTAGCGGGGGCCGAAGACTACGAGCAGTACTTC
TRBV29-1,TRBJ2-1,.,TRBD1,CSVATRQGAYEQFF,TGCAGCGTTGCCACGAGACAGGGAGCGTACGAGCAGTTCTTC
TRBV27,TRBJ2-1,.,.,CASSLGQREQFF,TGTGCCAGCAGTCTTGGACAACGGGAGCAGTTCTTC
TRBV7-9,TRBJ2-1,.,TRBD1,CASSSYRGPEQFF,TGTGCCAGCAGCTCCTACAGGGGGCCGGAGCAGTTCTTC
TRBV6-5,TRBJ1-3,few,.,CASMRGSSGNTIYF,TGTGCCAGCATGAGAGGGAGCTCTGGAAACACCATATATTTT
TRBV5-6,TRBJ1-4,.,.,CASSFYQGNEKLFF,TGTGCCAGCAGCTTCTACCAGGGTAATGAAAAACTGTTTTTT
TRBV30,TRBJ2-1,.,.,CAWSLRGLDNEQFF,TGTGCCTGGAGTCTAAGGGGTTTGGACAATGAGCAGTTCTTC